This T cell receptor (beta chain) was obtained from a study of T-cell reconstitution after alpha-beta-depleted transplantation in children. The V end lost 1 base, the J end lost 4 bases, and 13 bases lay between the germline ends. Germline lookup yields CDR1 SGHTA and CDR2 FQGNSA. The CDR3 spans 15 residues. Construction of the TCRbeta library involved unique molecular identifiers. TCRdb re-derived calls from the PCR reads in MiXCR, one entry per CDR3 protein. The table lists about 110,000 distinct CDR3 sequences, almost 6.5% of them singletons. Specimen: PBMCs, mostly from graft donor cells, collected 360 days after TCRalphabeta/CD19-depleted stem cell transplant. The TCR was taken from a male patient aged 2 to 9 who had a stem cell transplant for acute lymphoblastic leukemia, so the T cells may come from the graft donor. This sequence joins TRBV7-2 and TRBJ2-5; D is ambiguous. CDR3: CASSLVVGPRETQYF. The CDR3 nucleotides are TGTGCCAGCAGCTTAGTAGTGGGTCCGAGAGAGACCCAGTACTTC. Filled out from reference TRBV7-2 and TRBJ2-5, the complete variable domain reads GAGVSQSPSNKVTEKGKDVELRCDPISGHTALYWYRQSLGQGLEFLIYFQGNSAPDKSGLPSDRFSAERTGGSVSTLTIQRTQQEDSAVYLCASSLVVGPRETQYFGPGTRLLVL.